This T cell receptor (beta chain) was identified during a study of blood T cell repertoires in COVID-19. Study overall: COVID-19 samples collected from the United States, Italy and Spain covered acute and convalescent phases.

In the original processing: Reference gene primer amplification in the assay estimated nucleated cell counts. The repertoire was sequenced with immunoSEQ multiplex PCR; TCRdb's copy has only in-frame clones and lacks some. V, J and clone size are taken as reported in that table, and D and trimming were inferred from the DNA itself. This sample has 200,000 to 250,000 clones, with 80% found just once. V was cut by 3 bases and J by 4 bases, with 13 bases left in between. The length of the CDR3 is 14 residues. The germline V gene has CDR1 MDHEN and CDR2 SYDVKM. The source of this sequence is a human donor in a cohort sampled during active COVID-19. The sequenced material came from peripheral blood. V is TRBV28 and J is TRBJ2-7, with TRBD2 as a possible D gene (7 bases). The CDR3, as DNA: TGTGCCAGCAGTTTTGCCGGGGGGCTATACGAGCAGTACTTC. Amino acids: CASSFAGGLYEQYF.